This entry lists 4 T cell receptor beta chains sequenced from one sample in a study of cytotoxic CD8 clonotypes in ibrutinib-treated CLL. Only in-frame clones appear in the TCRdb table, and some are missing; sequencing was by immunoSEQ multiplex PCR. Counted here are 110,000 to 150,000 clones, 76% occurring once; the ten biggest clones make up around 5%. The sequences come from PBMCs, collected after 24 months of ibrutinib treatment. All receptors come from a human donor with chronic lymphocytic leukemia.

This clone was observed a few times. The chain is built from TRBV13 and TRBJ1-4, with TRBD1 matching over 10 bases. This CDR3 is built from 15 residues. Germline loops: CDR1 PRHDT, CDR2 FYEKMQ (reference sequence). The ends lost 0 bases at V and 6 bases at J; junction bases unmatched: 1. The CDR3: CASSLGGTGDEKLFF. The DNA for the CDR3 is TGTGCCAGCAGCTTAGGGGGGACAGGGGATGAAAAACTGTTTTTT.

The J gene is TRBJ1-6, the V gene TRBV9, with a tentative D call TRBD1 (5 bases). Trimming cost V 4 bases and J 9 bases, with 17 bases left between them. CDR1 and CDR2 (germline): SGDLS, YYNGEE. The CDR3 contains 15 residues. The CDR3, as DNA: TGTGCCAGCAGCCCCCTGTCGACAGAGGGTTCACCCCTCCACTTT. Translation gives CASSPLSTEGSPLHF.

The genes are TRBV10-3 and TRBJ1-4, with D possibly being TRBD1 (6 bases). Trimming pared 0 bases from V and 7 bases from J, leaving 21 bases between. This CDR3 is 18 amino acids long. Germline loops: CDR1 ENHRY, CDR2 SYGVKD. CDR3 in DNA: TGTGCCATCAGTGAGTCGGCCCGGTCGGGGGCCCCCGGTGAAAAACTGTTTTTT. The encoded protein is CAISESARSGAPGEKLFF.

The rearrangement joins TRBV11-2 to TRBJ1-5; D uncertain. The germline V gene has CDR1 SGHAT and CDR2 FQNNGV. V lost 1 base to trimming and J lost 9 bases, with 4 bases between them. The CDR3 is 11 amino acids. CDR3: CASSLGGPQHF. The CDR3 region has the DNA TGTGCCAGCAGCTTAGGGGGGCCCCAGCATTTT.